The TCR beta chain under discussion was sequenced for a study of cytomegalovirus exposure and HLA in healthy donors. Study-wide results and caveats: With later analysis, a missense DCLRE1C variant became linked to TCR beta V- and J-gene trimming. It was reportedly the case that the classifier diagnosed cytomegalovirus status with high specificity and sensitivity. Later on, analysis showed that most CMV-associated TCR beta chains appeared to be HLA-restricted.

On this clone: Its specificity is unknown.

13 Jbeta primers and 60 Vbeta primers were used for the PCR. TCRdb keeps only in-frame clones here, not all; method: immunoSEQ multiplex PCR. The data hold under 200,000 clones, with roughly 80% observed a single time. Germline assignment: CDR1 SGHKS and CDR2 YYEKEE (reference sequence). After removal of 0 bases from V and 6 bases from J, the junction contained 6 bases not matched to a gene. The CDR3 consists of 15 residues. Donors counted as nominally healthy when sampled, yet unrecorded immune exposures were likely. The chain links TRBV5-5 to TRBJ2-1; 7 bases are a match to TRBD1. Sequencing used PBMCs. The origin of this receptor is a man aged 50-59 years in good health and CMV-seropositive. The CDR3 DNA reads TGTGCCAGCAGCTTGGTAGGGGGCGCTGGCAATGAGCAGTTCTTC. Its translation is CASSLVGGAGNEQFF.